These 31 T cell receptor beta chains came from one sample sequenced in a study of tumor and adjacent non-tumor tissue in lung cancer (dated by TCRdb to the late 2010s). RNA was extracted from bulk unsorted tissue and checked for quality with a NanoDrop ND-1000 and an Agilent 2100. For the normal lung samples, distant non-tumor tissue was collected more than 3 cm away from the tumor edge. The method behind the library was multiplex PCR. The sequencer was an Illumina HiSeq 2500. TCRbeta libraries were constructed through three rounds of nested PCR with primers (Table S4) according to protocols adapted from ARM-PCR. In TCRdb, the public reads were trimmed at Q25 with fastp and aligned with MiXCR, with productive beta chains retained. Duplicate CDR3 protein sequences are folded into a single record with the most common DNA and genes. The sample includes about 110,000 distinct CDR3 sequences, with 60% to 80% observed a single time. The ten largest make up about 20% of the sample.

The sample taken for sequencing was distant non-tumor lung tissue. These TCRs come from a man in his sixties with non-small cell lung cancer.

This clonotype came up a few times. CDR3 DNA: TGTGCCAGCAACGCTGGTACTAACACCTACGAGCAGTACTTC. Its translation: CASNAGTNTYEQYF. V is TRBV11-2 and J is TRBJ2-7; no reliable D call. CDR1 is SGHAT and CDR2 is FQNNGV in the germline V gene. The length of the CDR3 is 14 residues. V gave up 7 bases and J gave up 2 bases, with 15 bases separating them.

V and J are TRBV20-1 and TRBJ1-6; 7 positions match TRBD1. Germline trimming cut 3 bases from V and 7 bases from J; bases unmatched to any gene: 9. This CDR3 has 15 amino acids. The V gene's germline CDR1 is DFQATT and CDR2 SNEGSKA (reference sequence). CDR3 nucleotides: TGCAGTGCTAGCATGGTGACAGGGCAGAATTCACCCCTCCACTTT. Its protein product is CSASMVTGQNSPLHF.

Note on this clonotype: A read error is likely, as this CDR3 ends without the conserved phenylalanine or tryptophan. The chain uses TRBV11-1 and TRBJ2-2; 8 nucleotides line up with TRBD2. CDR1 is SGHAT, CDR2 FQDESV, per germline (reference sequence). V was pared by 9 bases and J by 5 bases, with 8 bases of the junction left unmatched. The CDR3 runs to 14 residues. Written as DNA, the CDR3 is TGTGCCAGTAGCCCGACTAGCGCTACCGGGGAGCTGTTTATT. It specifies CASSPTSATGELFI.

This clonotype was observed a single time. A much larger clone sits a single nucleotide away, making a read error possible. V is TRBV30 and J is TRBJ1-2, with D possibly matching TRBD1 (5 bases). In germline, CDR1 is GTSNPN, CDR2 SVGIG (reference sequence). Trimming removed 6 bases from V and 8 bases from J, with 19 bases in between. The CDR3 spans 13 residues. CDR3 in DNA: TGTGCCTGTACCATTCCGGCAGGGAACGGCTACACCTTC. This gives the protein CACTIPAGNGYTF.

There are many counts of this clonotype. The chain's CDR3 is CASSQDPGQMYNEQFF. In DNA, the CDR3 is TGCGCCAGCAGCCAAGATCCGGGACAGATGTACAATGAGCAGTTCTTC. The chain is built from TRBV4-3 and TRBJ2-1; TRBD1 matches 7 bases. Germline lookup yields CDR1 LGHNA and CDR2 YSLEER. Trimming removed 0 bases from V and 4 bases from J; junction bases left unmatched: 6. This CDR3 spans 16 amino acids.

The sample holds many counts of this clonotype. The J gene is TRBJ2-1, the V gene TRBV10-3, with TRBD2 matching 9 bases. In germline, CDR1 is ENHRY, CDR2 SYGVKD. CDR3 length: 15 residues. J was trimmed by 4 bases and V by 5 bases; bases with no gene match: 6. The CDR3 DNA follows: TGTGCCATCAGTCGAGGGGCGGGGGGGTACAATGAGCAGTTCTTC. Residues: CAISRGAGGYNEQFF.

Notes on this clonotype: At one end the junction does not follow the germline gene, possibly because of a read error. The chain uses TRBV6-6 and TRBJ2-1; 8 bases agree with TRBD1. The CDR3 is 14 amino acids. CDR1 and CDR2 from the germline V gene are MNHNY and SVGAGI (reference sequence). CDR3 DNA sequence: TGTGTCAGCGGCGGACAGGGAGTGAACAATGAGCAGTTCTTC. This codes for CVSGGQGVNNEQFF.

A remark on this clonotype: This sequence may be a read error, since a much larger clone differs from it by one base. The chain employs TRBV6-6 and TRBJ2-1; D not certain. Germline assignment: CDR1 MNHNY and CDR2 SVGAGI (reference sequence). V lost 4 bases and J 0 bases, leaving 10 bases between the germline ends. There are 15 residues in the CDR3. The CDR3 region has the DNA TGTGCCAGCAGTTCTGTCGGCTACTCCTACAATGAGCAGTTCTTC. Its translation is CASSSVGYSYNEQFF.

A word on this clonotype: One end of the junction does not line up with germline, which may come from a read error. In DNA form, the CDR3 reads TGTGCCAGCAGTCTTCCAGCGATTTCCTACAATGGGCAGTTCTTC. Translated: CASSLPAISYNGQFF. The rearrangement links TRBV6-1 to TRBJ2-1; D uncertain. Germline CDR1 reads MNHNS; CDR2 reads SASEGT. The CDR3 contains 15 residues.

For this clonotype: One junction end disagrees with the germline gene, perhaps due to a read error. The rearrangement joins TRBV29-1 to TRBJ1-1; D ambiguous. Germline CDR1 reads SQVTM; CDR2 reads ANQGSEA. This CDR3 is built from 13 residues. Here the CDR3 DNA reads TGCGGCGCTTTTTTACCGGGGAGCACTGAAGCATTCTTT. Encoded protein: CGAFLPGSTEAFF.

Of note for this clonotype: A read error may explain this, as a much larger clone is one base away. The genes are TRBV10-2 and TRBJ2-2, with D possibly being TRBD2 (5 bases). The CDR3 is 14 amino acids. The V and J ends lost 4 bases and 3 bases respectively, with 9 bases between them. Germline CDR1 and CDR2: WSHSY and SAAADI. Here the CDR3 reads CASSGAGHTGELFF. The CDR3 DNA reads TGCGCCAGCAGTGGTGCGGGTCACACCGGGGAGCTGTTTTTT.

With regard to this clonotype: A read error may produce the germline difference seen at one junction end. The chain's CDR3 is CASIYSGTDRGFRVLHF. The CDR3 coding sequence is TGTGCCAGCATTTACTCTGGGACCGACAGGGGGTTCAGAGTTCTCCACTTT. The genes are TRBV6-2 or TRBV6-3 and TRBJ1-6; 9 bases match TRBD1. From germline, CDR1 is MNHEY and CDR2 SVGEGT. This CDR3 region has 17 residues.

About this clonotype: A much larger clone sits a single nucleotide away, making a read error possible. V is TRBV12-3 or TRBV12-4 and J is TRBJ1-6; D unclear. CDR3 length: 12 residues. The CDR3 here is CVSSFLAPPLHF. The CDR3 nucleotides are TGTGTCAGCAGTTTCTTAGCCCCACCCCTCCACTTT.

In its sample, this clonotype was seen a few times. A junction end diverges from the germline sequence, so it may reflect a read error. V is TRBV12-3 or TRBV12-4 and J is TRBJ2-5, with a weak D call TRBD2 (5 bases). The CDR3 runs to 13 residues. CDR3 sequence: CANSPPYRGTQYF. The CDR3 DNA reads TGCGCCAACAGTCCGCCCTACCGGGGGACCCAGTACTTC.

Worth noting for this clonotype: One end of the junction varies from germline; a read error may be responsible. The chain has TRBV29-1 and TRBJ1-2, with D possibly TRBD1 on 6 matching bases. Germline V lookup: CDR1 SQVTM, CDR2 ANQGSEA. This CDR3 contains 11 residues. The CDR3 coding sequence is TGCAGCGTTTACAGGGATGGAGGCTATACCTTC. Its protein is CSVYRDGGYTF.

This clonotype has a single count. This may come from a read error, since a much larger clone is one base off. The V gene is TRBV20-1, the J gene TRBJ2-2, with TRBD1 matching over 8 bases. Germline CDR1 and CDR2: DFQATT and SNEGSKA (reference sequence). The CDR3 has 13 amino acids. With V trimmed by 8 bases and J by 9 bases, 11 bases remained unmatched. The CDR3 DNA is TGCAGTACTCCAAGACCAGGGGGCAGGGAGCTGTTTTTT. As protein: CSTPRPGGRELFF.

The rearrangement links TRBV6-1 to TRBJ1-5; D may be TRBD1 (5 bases). The CDR3 consists of 18 residues. Germline CDR1 and CDR2: MNHNS and SASEGT. CDR3 in DNA: TGTGTCGGCAGTGAAGATTTTTCGCAGAGGGGATTAAATCAGCCCCAGCATTTT. Translating gives CVGSEDFSQRGLNQPQHF.

Turning to this clonotype: One junction end disagrees with the germline gene, perhaps due to a read error. The chain uses TRBV5-5 and TRBJ1-5; D may be TRBD1 (5 bases). Germline V gene lookup returns CDR1 SGHKS and CDR2 YYEKEE (reference sequence). This CDR3 comprises 16 residues. CDR3 region: CASSYTGPFSNQAQHF. The CDR3 DNA sequence: TGTGCCAGCAGCTATACAGGACCTTTTAGCAATCAGGCCCAACATTTT.

The chain uses TRBV6-2 or TRBV6-3 and TRBJ1-2; tentatively, D is TRBD1 (6 bases). The V end lost 10 bases, the J end lost 7 bases, and 19 bases lay between the germline ends. Germline-derived CDR1 and CDR2 are MNHEY and SVGEGT. The length of the CDR3 is 13 residues. The CDR3 sequence is CATPDSEYCGYTF. In nucleotides, the CDR3 is TGTGCCACTCCGGACAGCGAATACTGTGGCTACACCTTC.

As regards this clonotype: One end of the junction does not line up with germline, which may come from a read error. This chain connects TRBV11-2 to TRBJ2-5; D is possibly TRBD1 or TRBD2 (6 bases each). This CDR3 is 16 amino acids long. Germline assignment: CDR1 SGHAT and CDR2 FQNNGV. The CDR3 loop reads CAISPRTRGVGETQCF. The CDR3 nucleotides are TGTGCCATCAGTCCCCGTACTAGGGGGGTGGGGGAGACCCAGTGCTTC.

The table lists this clonotype with a few counts. V is TRBV5-5 and J is TRBJ1-5, with TRBD1 as a possible D gene (5 bases). The CDR3 extends over 19 amino acids. V gave up 7 bases and J gave up 0 bases, with 26 bases separating them. The germline gives CDR1 SGHKS, CDR2 YYEKEE (reference sequence). The CDR3 spells CASSTNLGAGKNSNQPQHF. The CDR3 DNA follows: TGTGCCAGCTCGACCAATCTTGGGGCGGGAAAAAATAGCAATCAGCCCCAGCATTTT.

This clonotype qualifies as medium-sized. The chain employs TRBV6-5 and TRBJ1-2, with TRBD1 matching 8 bases. V was pared by 1 base and J by 3 bases, with 4 bases of the junction left unmatched. Germline loops: CDR1 MNHEY, CDR2 SVGAGI. CDR3 length: 15 residues. DNA of the CDR3: TGTGCCAGCAGTTACTGGACAGGGCGCGACTATGGCTACACCTTC. It is translated as CASSYWTGRDYGYTF.

This clonotype was counted between two and nine times. This may be a read error, as it is one base from a much larger clone. The rearrangement uses TRBV5-4 and TRBJ2-1; TRBD2 might be the D (5 bases). The CDR3 covers 12 residues. Looked up from germline, CDR1 is SGHNT and CDR2 is YYREEE (reference sequence). CDR3 loop: CASSSSYDEQFF. CDR3 nucleotides: TGTGCCAGCTCTAGCTCCTACGATGAGCAGTTCTTC. The full variable domain, with the rest looked up from reference TRBV5-4 and TRBJ2-1, is ETGVTQSPTHLIKTRGQQVTLRCSSQSGHNTVSWYQQALGQGPQFIFQYYREEENGRGNFPPRFSGLQFPNYSSELNVNALELDDSALYLCASSSSYDEQFFGPGTRLTVL.

Points on this clonotype: This may stem from a read error, because a much larger clone lies one nucleotide away. The chain has TRBV19 and TRBJ2-1; D gene ambiguous. The CDR3 loop spans 15 amino acids. V was pared by 0 bases and J by 5 bases, with 11 bases between. Per germline, CDR1 LNHDA and CDR2 SQIVND (reference sequence). The CDR3 DNA follows: TGTGCCAGTAGTATAGATGGGATCCCCAACAATGAGCAGTTCTTC. It codes for CASSIDGIPNNEQFF.

In its sample, this clonotype ranks as medium-sized. This chain links TRBV11-2 with TRBJ2-5; TRBD2 matches at 10 bases. Losses at the gene ends were 5 bases for V and 5 bases for J; bases not matched to a gene: 5. In germline, CDR1 is SGHAT, CDR2 FQNNGV. This CDR3 region has 14 residues. This chain's CDR3 is CASSLAGAGETQYF. CDR3 nucleotide sequence: TGTGCCAGCAGCCTAGCGGGAGCAGGGGAGACCCAGTACTTC.

This clonotype was seen only once. A much larger clone differs by one base, so this may be a read error. V is TRBV12-3 or TRBV12-4 and J is TRBJ2-7; TRBD1 aligns across 8 bases. The CDR3 is 12 residues long. CDR3 nucleotide sequence: TGTGTCAGCAGCCTTGACAGGGGCGAGCAGTACTTC. Translating it yields CVSSLDRGEQYF.

This clonotype has more than one count but fewer than ten. Being one base from a much bigger clone, this may be a read error. V usage is TRBV4-1 and J usage is TRBJ2-5; 8 bases are a match to TRBD1. The CDR3 has 17 residues. Germline V gene sequence: CDR1 MGHRA, CDR2 YSYEKL. The CDR3: CVSSQDGGRGPGETQYF. The CDR3 DNA reads TGCGTCAGCAGCCAAGATGGCGGCAGGGGGCCAGGGGAGACCCAGTACTTC.

Note on this clonotype: Likely a read error: the CDR3 ends without its conserved phenylalanine or tryptophan. V gene TRBV6-1 combines with J gene TRBJ1-2; D gene uncertain. CDR3 size: 15 residues. The germline CDR1 and CDR2 sequences are MNHNS and SASEGT. CDR3 coding DNA: TGTGCCAGTAGTGAAGCGCTTAATGGGCGGATTGGCTACACCTTA. The encoded protein is CASSEALNGRIGYTL.

V and J are TRBV6-6 and TRBJ1-5; perhaps TRBD1 as D (6 bases). Germline CDR1 MNHNY, CDR2 SVGAGI (reference sequence). The CDR3 extends over 14 amino acids. V gave up 8 bases and J gave up 3 bases, with 14 bases separating them. The CDR3 sequence is CASGHGDTNQPQHF. CDR3 nucleotide sequence: TGTGCCAGCGGTCACGGGGACACCAATCAGCCCCAGCATTTT.

Note on this clonotype: A read error may produce the germline difference seen at one junction end. V is TRBV6-6 and J is TRBJ1-6; D gene unclear. In germline, CDR1 is MNHNY, CDR2 SVGAGI (reference sequence). The CDR3 spans 12 residues. In nucleotides, the CDR3 is TGTGCCAGCAGTCCGCAGGATTCACTCCTCTACTTT. Protein product: CASSPQDSLLYF.

This clonotype was observed many times. The chain carries TRBV12-3 or TRBV12-4 and TRBJ1-1, with 8 bases aligning to TRBD1. CDR3 length: 15 amino acids. The V and J ends lost 1 base and 5 bases, in that order; junction bases with no gene match: 6. This CDR3 reads CASSLGTGIGTEAFF. For the CDR3, the DNA is TGTGCCAGCAGTTTAGGGACAGGGATTGGGACTGAAGCTTTCTTT.